This is a list of T cell receptor beta chains from one sample in a study of vaccination and CD4 T cells after COVID-19. TCRdb analysed the PCR reads with MiXCR anew, one entry per CDR3 protein. The sample consists of roughly 18,000 distinct CDR3 sequences, 51% of them appearing once. Their target antigens are unknown. Sequencing used CD4+ T cells from blood, cultured in vitro, obtained about 7 months after SARS-CoV-2 vaccination. These receptors were taken from a human donor who had recovered from COVID-19. CDR3s include the opening cysteine and the closing phenylalanine or tryptophan. Each record gives: D gene, V gene, clone size, J gene, CDR3 DNA, CDR3 protein. The D gene is left open where the match is weak. Size is omitted from some rows. Given values are once, few, many or a class for expanded clones.

D gene: TRBD2; V gene: TRBV7-2; clone size: .; J gene: TRBJ2-1; CDR3 DNA: TGTGCCAGCAGCACCTCGGGAGGGCGGCAGTTCTTC; CDR3 protein: CASSTSGGRQFF
D gene: .; V gene: TRBV6-5; clone size: .; J gene: TRBJ2-5; CDR3 DNA: TGTGCCAGCAGTTACCTAGAGACCCAGTACTTC; CDR3 protein: CASSYLETQYF
D gene: .; V gene: TRBV6-5; clone size: .; J gene: TRBJ2-3; CDR3 DNA: TGTGCCAGCAGTTACTTGGGGGCAAGGGCTAGCACAGATACGCAGTATTTT; CDR3 protein: CASSYLGARASTDTQYF
D gene: TRBD2; V gene: TRBV20-1; clone size: .; J gene: TRBJ2-1; CDR3 DNA: TGCAGTGCTAGGTTGCGGGGAGGGAGCTCCTACAATGAGCAGTTCTTC; CDR3 protein: CSARLRGGSSYNEQFF
D gene: .; V gene: TRBV20-1; clone size: .; J gene: TRBJ1-5; CDR3 DNA: TGCAGTGCTAGAGGCAGTGGATTGGTCAATCAGCCCCAGCATTTT; CDR3 protein: CSARGSGLVNQPQHF
D gene: .; V gene: TRBV20-1; clone size: few; J gene: TRBJ2-5; CDR3 DNA: TGCAGTGCTAGAGGGCTAGCGTACGGAGAGACCCAGTACTTC; CDR3 protein: CSARGLAYGETQYF
D gene: .; V gene: TRBV20-1; clone size: .; J gene: TRBJ1-2; CDR3 DNA: TGCAGTGCCGGGGGCGGGGGGACCTATGCTGGCTACACCTTC; CDR3 protein: CSAGGGGTYAGYTF
D gene: TRBD1; V gene: TRBV29-1; clone size: few; J gene: TRBJ1-1; CDR3 DNA: TGCAGCGCCGGTCCGGGACAGCGATTGAACACTGAAGCTTTCTTT; CDR3 protein: CSAGPGQRLNTEAFF
D gene: TRBD1; V gene: TRBV7-2; clone size: few; J gene: TRBJ2-1; CDR3 DNA: TGTGCCAGCAGCCCGGGACAGTTTTACAATGAGCAGTTCTTC; CDR3 protein: CASSPGQFYNEQFF
D gene: .; V gene: TRBV19; clone size: .; J gene: TRBJ1-2; CDR3 DNA: TGTGCCAGTAGTATTGGAAGACAGCAGGTCCGGTATGGCTACACCTTC; CDR3 protein: CASSIGRQQVRYGYTF
D gene: .; V gene: TRBV6-2/TRBV6-3; clone size: .; J gene: TRBJ1-1; CDR3 DNA: TGTGCCAGCAACAGCTGGGGAATGAACACTGAAGCTTTCTTT; CDR3 protein: CASNSWGMNTEAFF
D gene: TRBD1; V gene: TRBV6-5; clone size: .; J gene: TRBJ2-3; CDR3 DNA: TGTGCCAGCAGTTCCCACAGGGGTGTCGGCACAGATACGCAGTATTTT; CDR3 protein: CASSSHRGVGTDTQYF
D gene: .; V gene: TRBV20-1; clone size: .; J gene: TRBJ2-1; CDR3 DNA: TGCAGCACTAGTCTTCGGGGGACCTCCTACAATGAGCAGTTCTTC; CDR3 protein: CSTSLRGTSYNEQFF
D gene: TRBD1; V gene: TRBV27; clone size: .; J gene: TRBJ1-5; CDR3 DNA: TGTGCCAGCAGTTTAACGGGACAGGTCAATCAGCCCCAGCATTTT; CDR3 protein: CASSLTGQVNQPQHF
D gene: .; V gene: TRBV4-1; clone size: once; J gene: TRBJ2-1; CDR3 DNA: TGCGCCAGCAGCCAAGATTGGGGGGCAGCACTTAGCTCCTACAATGAGCAGTTCTTC; CDR3 protein: CASSQDWGAALSSYNEQFF
D gene: .; V gene: TRBV20-1; clone size: .; J gene: TRBJ2-1; CDR3 DNA: TGCAGTGCCACTAGGGCGGACAATCAGTTCTTC; CDR3 protein: CSATRADNQFF
D gene: TRBD1; V gene: TRBV19; clone size: hyperexpanded; J gene: TRBJ1-5; CDR3 DNA: TGTGCCAGCCGTATCGTGTCGACAGGGCCGGGCAATCAGCCCCAGCATTTT; CDR3 protein: CASRIVSTGPGNQPQHF
D gene: .; V gene: TRBV27; clone size: few; J gene: TRBJ2-7; CDR3 DNA: TGTGCCAGCAGTCTTAAGACAGGAGCTACCTACGAGCAGTACTTC; CDR3 protein: CASSLKTGATYEQYF
D gene: TRBD1; V gene: TRBV2; clone size: .; J gene: TRBJ1-1; CDR3 DNA: TGTGCCAGCAGTGAAGCGCGTCCAGGGGGCACTGAAGCTTTCTTT; CDR3 protein: CASSEARPGGTEAFF
D gene: .; V gene: TRBV19; clone size: .; J gene: TRBJ1-2; CDR3 DNA: TGTGCCAGTAGTATAGACTACCTCCGGGGGGGCTTCTATGGCTACACCTTC; CDR3 protein: CASSIDYLRGGFYGYTF
D gene: .; V gene: TRBV20-1; clone size: once; J gene: TRBJ1-4; CDR3 DNA: TGCAGTGCTAGAGACGCAGGAGGGGCTGGGGAAAAACTGTTTTTT; CDR3 protein: CSARDAGGAGEKLFF
D gene: .; V gene: TRBV7-2; clone size: few; J gene: TRBJ1-2; CDR3 DNA: TGTGCCAGCAGCTTAGAGATCCCCTATGGCTACACCTTC; CDR3 protein: CASSLEIPYGYTF
D gene: TRBD1; V gene: TRBV7-2; clone size: few; J gene: TRBJ2-3; CDR3 DNA: TGTGCCAGCAGACTGGACAGGGGCACAGATACGCAGTATTTT; CDR3 protein: CASRLDRGTDTQYF
D gene: .; V gene: TRBV5-4; clone size: .; J gene: TRBJ1-2; CDR3 DNA: TGTGCCAGCAGCCACCAGGACCTCAGTGGCTACACCTTC; CDR3 protein: CASSHQDLSGYTF
D gene: TRBD2; V gene: TRBV7-2; clone size: .; J gene: TRBJ2-3; CDR3 DNA: TGTGCCAGCAGCTTCAGACTAGCGGGGAGCACAGATACGCAGTATTTT; CDR3 protein: CASSFRLAGSTDTQYF
D gene: TRBD1; V gene: TRBV5-4; clone size: once; J gene: TRBJ2-6; CDR3 DNA: TGTGCCAGCAGCCCCGGGACAGGGGGCTCTGGGGCCAACGTCCTGACTTTC; CDR3 protein: CASSPGTGGSGANVLTF
D gene: TRBD2; V gene: TRBV5-4; clone size: .; J gene: TRBJ2-3; CDR3 DNA: TGTGCCAGCAGCGATCGACTAGCGGGGGGCTTGACAGATACGCAGTATTTT; CDR3 protein: CASSDRLAGGLTDTQYF
D gene: .; V gene: TRBV6-1; clone size: few; J gene: TRBJ2-5; CDR3 DNA: TGTGCCAGCAGACCCGGGACAACTCAAGAGACCCAGTACTTC; CDR3 protein: CASRPGTTQETQYF
D gene: .; V gene: TRBV12-3/TRBV12-4; clone size: .; J gene: TRBJ2-1; CDR3 DNA: TGTGCCAGCAGTCAACAAAGCGGAGTTGAGCAGTTCTTC; CDR3 protein: CASSQQSGVEQFF
D gene: TRBD2; V gene: TRBV2; clone size: .; J gene: TRBJ2-1; CDR3 DNA: TGTGCCAGCAGTCCTTATAGCGGGGGGGCCAGTGAGCAGTTCTTC; CDR3 protein: CASSPYSGGASEQFF
D gene: .; V gene: TRBV11-2; clone size: few; J gene: TRBJ1-5; CDR3 DNA: TGTGCCAGCAGCTCTTCAGGGTCCGCTCAGCCCCAGCATTTT; CDR3 protein: CASSSSGSAQPQHF
D gene: TRBD2; V gene: TRBV24-1; clone size: .; J gene: TRBJ2-1; CDR3 DNA: TGTGCCACCAGTGATCTAACCGGGACTAGTCACAATGAGCAGTTCTTC; CDR3 protein: CATSDLTGTSHNEQFF
D gene: TRBD2; V gene: TRBV15; clone size: few; J gene: TRBJ2-3; CDR3 DNA: TGTGCCACCAGCAGAGATCTTGGGACTAGCGGGGGGTTCGGCACAGATACGCAGTATTTT; CDR3 protein: CATSRDLGTSGGFGTDTQYF
D gene: TRBD2; V gene: TRBV5-1; clone size: .; J gene: TRBJ2-2; CDR3 DNA: TGCGCCAGCAGCAATAGCGGGAGGGGCACCGGGGAGCTGTTTTTT; CDR3 protein: CASSNSGRGTGELFF
D gene: TRBD1; V gene: TRBV7-8; clone size: .; J gene: TRBJ1-3; CDR3 DNA: TGTGCCAGCAGCCAACAGGGGGCGCCCGGAAACACCATATATTTT; CDR3 protein: CASSQQGAPGNTIYF
D gene: TRBD1; V gene: TRBV5-5; clone size: .; J gene: TRBJ1-2; CDR3 DNA: TGTGCCAGCAGCTCCAGGACAGGGACCATTCACTATGGCTACACCTTC; CDR3 protein: CASSSRTGTIHYGYTF
D gene: TRBD2; V gene: TRBV24-1; clone size: once; J gene: TRBJ2-3; CDR3 DNA: TGTGCCACCAGTGCCGCCCTTGGTAGCGGGATTCAGTATTTT; CDR3 protein: CATSAALGSGIQYF
D gene: .; V gene: TRBV7-2; clone size: .; J gene: TRBJ2-7; CDR3 DNA: TGTGCCAGCAGCTTAAACTACGAGCAGTACTTC; CDR3 protein: CASSLNYEQYF
D gene: .; V gene: TRBV20-1; clone size: .; J gene: TRBJ2-5; CDR3 DNA: TGCAGTGCCGACAGCCGAAACCCGTTACAAGAGACCCAGTACTTC; CDR3 protein: CSADSRNPLQETQYF
D gene: .; V gene: TRBV5-4; clone size: once; J gene: TRBJ2-5; CDR3 DNA: TGTGCCAGCAGCCCTAAGGGACTGCTCCAAGAGACCCAGTACTTC; CDR3 protein: CASSPKGLLQETQYF
D gene: .; V gene: TRBV15; clone size: .; J gene: TRBJ1-2; CDR3 DNA: TGTGCCACCAGCAGAGACTACGGATCTTATGGCTACACCTTC; CDR3 protein: CATSRDYGSYGYTF
D gene: TRBD1; V gene: TRBV6-1; clone size: few; J gene: TRBJ1-5; CDR3 DNA: TGTGCCAGCAGTACCTCGGACAGGGCGCGAAATCAGCCCCAGCATTTT; CDR3 protein: CASSTSDRARNQPQHF
D gene: .; V gene: TRBV7-2; clone size: .; J gene: TRBJ2-3; CDR3 DNA: TGTGCCAGCAGCCGTGACGGGACCACAGATACGCAGTATTTT; CDR3 protein: CASSRDGTTDTQYF
D gene: TRBD2; V gene: TRBV12-3/TRBV12-4; clone size: .; J gene: TRBJ2-7; CDR3 DNA: TGTGCCAGCAGTTTAAGGCGTGGGGGGGAAGACGAGCAGTACTTC; CDR3 protein: CASSLRRGGEDEQYF
D gene: .; V gene: TRBV19; clone size: few; J gene: TRBJ1-6; CDR3 DNA: TGTGCCATTAAACGGGGCTACAGCTCCTATAATTCACCCCTCCACTTT; CDR3 protein: CAIKRGYSSYNSPLHF
D gene: TRBD1; V gene: TRBV20-1; clone size: .; J gene: TRBJ1-2; CDR3 DNA: TGCAGTGCTCTACGGGGGACAGGACCACTGCTCACCTTC; CDR3 protein: CSALRGTGPLLTF
D gene: .; V gene: TRBV20-1; clone size: .; J gene: TRBJ2-1; CDR3 DNA: TGCAGTGCTACCACTTTGAGCTCCTACAATGAGCAGTTCTTC; CDR3 protein: CSATTLSSYNEQFF